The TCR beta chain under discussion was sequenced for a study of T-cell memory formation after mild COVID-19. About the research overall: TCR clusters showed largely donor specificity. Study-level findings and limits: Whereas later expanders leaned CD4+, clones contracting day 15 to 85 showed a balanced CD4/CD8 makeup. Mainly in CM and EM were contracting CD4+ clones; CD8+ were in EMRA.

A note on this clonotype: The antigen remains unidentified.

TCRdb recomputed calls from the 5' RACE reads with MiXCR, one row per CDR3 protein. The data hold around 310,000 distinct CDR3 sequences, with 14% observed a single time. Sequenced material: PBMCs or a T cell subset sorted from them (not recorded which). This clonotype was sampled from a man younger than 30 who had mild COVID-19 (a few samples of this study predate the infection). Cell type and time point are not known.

CDR3 nucleotides: TGTGCCAGCAGTGGACAGGGGGCTGAAGCTTTCTTT. Its translation: CASSGQGAEAFF. The chain has TRBV6-2 or TRBV6-3 and TRBJ1-1, with 10 bases lining up with TRBD1. The V gene's germline CDR1 is MNHEY and CDR2 SVGEGT. This CDR3 spans 12 amino acids. With 5 bases clipped from V and 6 bases from J, the junction kept 0 bases outside the gene matches.